The 15 T cell receptor beta chains below were found in one sample sequenced in a study of Graves' ophthalmopathy and Graves' hyperthyroidism. TCR beta CDR3 amplification used RNA transcripts. Following a first-round RT-PCR that used HTBI primers, a second-round multiplex PCR was carried out. TCRdb processed the multiplex PCR reads anew with MiXCR; each CDR3 protein has one entry. The sample has around 1,000,000 distinct CDR3 sequences; about two fifths are singletons. The specimen was peripheral blood or thyroid tissue (not recorded which). The receptor source for this set is an adult man with Graves' hyperthyroidism.

The chain carries TRBV11-2 and TRBJ2-7; D may be TRBD2 (6 bases). The germline CDR1 and CDR2 sequences are SGHAT and FQNNGV. CDR3 length: 15 amino acids. V lost 5 bases and J 3 bases, leaving 17 bases between the germline ends. Here the CDR3 DNA reads TGTGCCAGCAGCACGCGGGATGTGGGCTACTACGAGCAGTACTTC. The encoded protein is CASSTRDVGYYEQYF.

This clonotype appeared a few times. This chain uses TRBV19 with TRBJ2-6; 9 bases agree with TRBD2. The junction had 14 bases not matched to a gene; V was cut back by 9 bases and J by 2 bases. Germline CDR1 LNHDA, CDR2 SQIVND (reference sequence). CDR3 length: 18 residues. This chain's CDR3 is CASSGSGGRATGANVLTF. CDR3 nucleotides: TGTGCCAGCAGTGGGAGTGGCGGGAGGGCGACTGGGGCCAACGTCCTGACTTTC.

This clonotype was recorded a few times. The V gene is TRBV7-6, the J gene TRBJ2-7; tentatively, D is TRBD1 (6 bases). The V gene's germline CDR1 is SGHVS and CDR2 FNYEAQ. The CDR3 sequence is 18 residues long. Trimming removed 3 bases at V and 0 bases at J, with 21 bases between. CDR3 residues: CASSLSNNRVIPSYEQYF. DNA for the CDR3: TGTGCCAGCAGCTTGAGTAATAACAGGGTAATTCCCTCCTACGAGCAGTACTTC.

This clonotype showed up just a few times. The rearrangement links TRBV3-1 to TRBJ2-7, with D tentatively TRBD1 (6 bases). Germline CDR1 is LGHDT and CDR2 is YNNKEL (reference sequence). CDR3 length equals 15 residues. With 3 bases removed from V and 2 bases from J, the gap between germline ends came to 14 bases. CDR3 sequence: CASSHRGTPTYEQYF. CDR3 coding DNA: TGTGCCAGCAGCCATCGAGGGACACCGACCTACGAGCAGTACTTC.

This clonotype was detected only a few times. The chain uses TRBV11-1 and TRBJ1-1; D is ambiguous. Trimming took 2 bases from V and 8 from J, leaving 9 bases between them. Germline loops: CDR1 SGHAT, CDR2 FQDESV (reference sequence). The CDR3 spans 12 residues. Here the CDR3 reads CASSLSQPEAFF. The CDR3 coding sequence is TGTGCCAGCAGCTTATCACAACCCGAAGCTTTCTTT.

Turning to this clonotype: Compared with germline, one end of the junction differs, possibly owing to a read error. The rearrangement uses TRBV5-6 and TRBJ1-2, with TRBD1 matching 9 bases. CDR1 and CDR2 from the germline V gene are SGHDT and YYEEEE. The CDR3 has 13 amino acids. CDR3 sequence reads: CASSWTGVHGHTF. The CDR3 coding sequence is TGTGCCAGCAGCTGGACAGGGGTTCATGGCCACACCTTC.

This clonotype was picked up a small number of times. J is TRBJ2-7 and V is TRBV20-1; a weak D match, TRBD2 (7 bases). The CDR3 is 13 amino acids. Germline loops: CDR1 DFQATT, CDR2 SNEGSKA (reference sequence). Trimming stripped 6 bases from V and 3 bases from J, with 15 bases between. CDR3: CSALPRGGYEQYF. In DNA form, the CDR3 reads TGCAGTGCCCTCCCTAGGGGGGGCTACGAGCAGTACTTC.

This clonotype came up a few times. This chain links TRBV5-6 with TRBJ2-2; 7 positions match TRBD1. V gave up 1 base and J gave up 5 bases; unmatched junction bases: 5. The CDR3 sequence is 15 residues long. Germline lookup yields CDR1 SGHDT and CDR2 YYEEEE. This CDR3 is CASSLYRGETGELFF. The DNA of the CDR3 is TGTGCCAGCAGCTTGTACAGGGGCGAAACCGGGGAGCTGTTTTTT.

This clonotype was detected a few times. This rearrangement joins TRBV10-3 to TRBJ1-2; TRBD1 matches at 7 bases. Looked up from germline, CDR1 is ENHRY and CDR2 is SYGVKD. The CDR3 sequence is 13 residues long. The J segment lost 7 bases and the V segment lost 4 bases, leaving 6 bases of the junction unmatched. Here the CDR3 reads CAISATHRGGYTF. In nucleotides, the CDR3 is TGTGCCATCAGTGCGACCCACAGGGGTGGCTACACCTTC.

The gene calls are TRBV5-1 and TRBJ1-5, with 7 bases aligning to TRBD1. The junction had 13 bases not matched to a gene; V was cut back by 0 bases and J by 7 bases. CDR3 length: 17 amino acids. The germline V gene encodes CDR1 SGHRS and CDR2 YFSETQ. CDR3 in amino acids: CASSLEGGSSLGQPQHF. CDR3 coding DNA: TGCGCCAGCAGCTTGGAAGGGGGCTCGAGCTTGGGACAGCCCCAGCATTTT.

The table lists this clonotype with a few counts. The chain uses TRBV7-9 and TRBJ2-7; maybe TRBD2 (5 bases). The germline gives CDR1 SEHNR, CDR2 FQNEAQ (reference sequence). The CDR3 sequence is 13 residues long. Trimming took off 8 bases at V and 2 bases at J, with 13 bases between the two ends. The CDR3 here is CASLSAVTYEQYF. CDR3 DNA sequence: TGTGCCAGCCTTTCAGCGGTTACCTACGAGCAGTACTTC.

The V gene is TRBV6-5, the J gene TRBJ1-4; a possible D gene is TRBD1 (6 bases). Germline CDR1 is MNHEY and CDR2 is SVGAGI. The V and J ends lost 5 bases and 9 bases respectively, with 16 bases between them. The length of the CDR3 is 14 residues. CDR3 region: CASSDALGGQKLFF. CDR3 bases: TGTGCCAGCAGTGACGCCCTCGGGGGGCAAAAACTGTTTTTT.

This clonotype was seen a few times. One junction end disagrees with the germline gene, perhaps due to a read error. The genes are TRBV28 and TRBJ1-2; D is possibly TRBD1 (5 bases). The CDR3 covers 12 residues. CDR1 MDHEN and CDR2 SYDVKM come from the germline V gene. The CDR3 nucleotides are TGTGCCAGCAGTCCACGGGACGCTGGGTGGGCCTTC. Protein: CASSPRDAGWAF.

As to this clonotype: The germline gene is not matched at one end of the junction; a read error may be the cause. The J gene is TRBJ2-6, the V gene TRBV15; TRBD1 agrees at 8 bases. CDR1 and CDR2 from the germline V gene are LNHNV and YYDKDF (reference sequence). The length of the CDR3 is 13 residues. CDR3 DNA: TGTGCCACCAGCAGGTCAGGGGGACAGGCTGAAGCTTTC. Translation: CATSRSGGQAEAF.

The V gene is TRBV29-1, the J gene TRBJ2-5; D call uncertain. V was cut by 3 bases and J by 1 base, with 9 bases left in between. The CDR3 is made up of 13 amino acids. Germline V gives CDR1 SQVTM, CDR2 ANQGSEA. This CDR3 reads CSVDAGLQETQYF. The CDR3 coding sequence is TGCAGCGTTGATGCCGGGCTCCAAGAGACCCAGTACTTC.